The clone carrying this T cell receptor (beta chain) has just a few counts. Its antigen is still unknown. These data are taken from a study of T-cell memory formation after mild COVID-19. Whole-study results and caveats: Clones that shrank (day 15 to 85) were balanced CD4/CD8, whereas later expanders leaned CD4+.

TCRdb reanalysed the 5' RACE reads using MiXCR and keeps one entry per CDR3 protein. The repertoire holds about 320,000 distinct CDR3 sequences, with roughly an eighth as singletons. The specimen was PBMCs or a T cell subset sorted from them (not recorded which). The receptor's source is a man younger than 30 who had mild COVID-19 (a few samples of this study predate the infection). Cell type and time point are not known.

The CDR3 region has the DNA TGCGCCAGCAGCTTGGCCCTCTCCGGGACAGACCCCTACGAGCAGTACTTC. Translating it yields CASSLALSGTDPYEQYF. The V and J genes are TRBV5-1 and TRBJ2-7; 7 bases are a match to TRBD1. This CDR3 has 17 amino acids. The V segment lost 0 bases and the J segment 2 bases; nucleotides outside the gene matches: 11. CDR1 SGHRS and CDR2 YFSETQ come from the germline V gene.